The clone carrying this TCR beta chain was seen a few times. Its antigen is unknown. These data are taken from a study of blood T cells in healthy people across ages. Points from the study as a whole: PBMCs that were unsorted prevented a conclusive naive versus antigen-experienced comparison. The recorded TCR beta diversity per million T cells decreased in a roughly linear manner with age.

A sample-barcoded 5' primer and a J-beta primer mix were used in a second PCR of roughly 7 to 11 cycles. No fewer than 2.5 million CDR3-containing paired-end reads came from each sample. MiXCR was run by TCRdb on the 5' RACE reads, yielding one entry per CDR3 protein. The sample gives 980,000 or so distinct CDR3 sequences, about 48% of which show up once; around 15% is in the top ten. This clonotype originated in a man under 40 in good health. Sequenced: blood.

In DNA, the CDR3 is TGCAGTGCAGCTAGCACAGATACGCAGTATTTT. Protein product: CSAASTDTQYF. This chain joins TRBV20-1 and TRBJ2-3; D is unclear. Deletions cut 6 bases from V and 0 bases from J, with 4 bases between. CDR3 length: 11 residues. CDR1 and CDR2 (germline): DFQATT, SNEGSKA (reference sequence).